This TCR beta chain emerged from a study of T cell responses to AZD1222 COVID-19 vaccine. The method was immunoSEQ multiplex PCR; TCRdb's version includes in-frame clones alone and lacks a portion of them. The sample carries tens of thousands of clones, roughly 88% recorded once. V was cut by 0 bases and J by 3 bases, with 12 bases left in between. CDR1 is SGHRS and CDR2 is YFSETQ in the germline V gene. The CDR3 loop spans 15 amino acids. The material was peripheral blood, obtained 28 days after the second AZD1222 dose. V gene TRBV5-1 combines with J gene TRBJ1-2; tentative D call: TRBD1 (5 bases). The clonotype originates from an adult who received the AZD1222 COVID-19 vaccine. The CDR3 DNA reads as TGCGCCAGCAGCTTGGATACAGGTTCTCACTATGGCTACACCTTC. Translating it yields CASSLDTGSHYGYTF.